The T cell receptor beta chain under discussion was sequenced for a study of CD8 T cells in ankylosing spondylitis. Regarding the study as a whole: Earlier authors reported some of these motif variants in reactive arthritis synovial fluid and blood. Among TCR beta sequences, a motif of eight highly homologous variants appeared characteristic of ankylosing spondylitis blood.

On this clonotype itself: Its antigen is not known.

Scientists made TCR beta libraries using quantitative 5'-RACE with molecular barcodes. TCRdb processed the 5' RACE reads anew with MiXCR; each CDR3 protein has one entry. This table has under 250,000 distinct CDR3 sequences, 30% to 40% appearing once. Specimen: blood, either unsorted or a sorted T cell fraction (not recorded which). The receptor's source is a male donor with ankylosing spondylitis or in good health (not recorded which).

Here the CDR3 reads CASSSGTSAQYF. CDR3 coding DNA: TGCGCCAGCAGCTCAGGGACTAGCGCGCAGTATTTT. The chain is built from TRBV5-1 and TRBJ2-3, with 10 bases identical to TRBD2. The CDR3 sequence is 12 residues long. V dropped 3 bases and J dropped 10; count of bases not matched to a gene: 2. Germline loops: CDR1 SGHRS, CDR2 YFSETQ.